This TCR beta chain is from a study of blood T cell repertoires in COVID-19. Study information: From T cells, B-cell-depleted T cells, or PBMCs came the material, which was cDNA or gDNA.

TCRdb's table, derived via immunoSEQ multiplex PCR, lists solely in-frame clones and lacks some. The sample has around 300,000 clones; approximately 89% are singletons. Cohort allocation depended upon clinical history that participants reported. Symptom resolution, clearance, or two negative PCRs marked the recovered donors of Cohort 3. The sample taken for sequencing was PBMCs or T cells enriched from blood (not recorded which). The origin of this receptor is a woman in her 30s who had recovered from COVID-19.

CDR3 residues: CASSPGTSGVPAQETQYF. The CDR3 DNA reads as TGCGCCAGCAGCCCCGGGACTAGCGGGGTCCCCGCGCAAGAGACCCAGTACTTC. The chain joins TRBV5-1 to TRBJ2-5, with 13 nucleotides matching TRBD2. V dropped 4 bases and J dropped 2; count of bases not matched to a gene: 11. Germline lookup yields CDR1 SGHRS and CDR2 YFSETQ. CDR3 length: 18 amino acids. The full variable domain, rest sourced from reference TRBV5-1 and TRBJ2-5, is KAGVTQTPRYLIKTRGQQVTLSCSPISGHRSVSWYQQTPGQGLQFLFEYFSETQRNKGNFPGRFSGRQFSNSRSEMNVSTLELGDSALYLCASSPGTSGVPAQETQYFGPGTRLLVL.